The 5 T cell receptor beta chains below were found in one sample sequenced in a study of regulatory T cells in long-lasting Graves disease. Both iRepertoire HTBI primers and Arm-PCR of CDR3 regions were used to build the TCR beta libraries. TCRdb recomputed calls from the multiplex PCR reads with MiXCR, one row per CDR3 protein. This repertoire shows about 470,000 distinct CDR3 sequences, less than 25% found once; its top ten account for roughly 8%. Time point denoted: persistent/refractory GD, antithyroid drugs over 5 years with positive TRAb. From RNA extracted from PBMCs, the TCR library was made. This sample comprised peripheral blood mononuclear cells (PBMCs), obtained when the disease was refractory, from a patient treated with antithyroid drugs. These receptor sequences come from a female donor with Graves disease.

This clonotype was detected only a few times. This chain uses TRBV7-3 with TRBJ2-3, with a weak D call TRBD1 (7 bases). Germline lookup yields CDR1 SGHTA and CDR2 FQGTGA. The CDR3 is 14 amino acids. Trimming left V 2 bases short and J 3 bases short, with 9 bases between. CDR3 bases: TGTGCCAGCAGCTTACAGGGGGGTACAGATACGCAGTATTTT. Its translation: CASSLQGGTDTQYF.

This clonotype was observed at least ten times. The chain has TRBV6-5 and TRBJ1-1; the match to TRBD1 covers 8 bases. J lost 3 bases, V lost 0 bases, and 3 bases had no gene match. The CDR3 extends over 15 amino acids. Germline values: CDR1 MNHEY, CDR2 SVGAGI. The CDR3 is CASSYSGTGDTEAFF. The CDR3 nucleotides are TGTGCCAGCAGTTACTCAGGGACAGGTGACACTGAAGCTTTCTTT.

J is TRBJ2-7 and V is TRBV5-1, with D perhaps matching TRBD1 (6 bases). The CDR3 sequence is 16 residues long. The germline CDR1 and CDR2 sequences are SGHRS and YFSETQ. With 4 bases removed from V and 0 bases from J, the gap between germline ends came to 17 bases. The CDR3 DNA follows: TGCGCCAGCAGCCCAGGACGCACAGGGTCCTCCTACGAGCAGTACTTC. Protein: CASSPGRTGSSYEQYF.

The chain recombines TRBV6-1 with TRBJ2-7; D ambiguous. The germline V and J ends were trimmed by 7 bases and 2 bases, with 12 bases remaining between them. The germline V gene has CDR1 MNHNS and CDR2 SASEGT. The CDR3 is 13 residues long. CDR3 protein: CASKKVGTYEQYF. CDR3 DNA sequence: TGTGCCAGCAAGAAGGTTGGGACCTACGAGCAGTACTTC.

This clonotype showed up just a few times. V and J are TRBV3-1 and TRBJ2-2; D unresolved. The ends were cut back, 4 bases at V and 7 bases at J, with 10 bases in the middle. CDR1 and CDR2 (germline): LGHDT, YNNKEL (reference sequence). The CDR3 totals 13 residues. This CDR3 reads CASSRDIGGELFF. CDR3 nucleotide sequence: TGTGCCAGCAGCCGAGACATTGGCGGGGAGCTGTTTTTT.